One and the same sample provided the 17 T cell receptor beta chains below, sequenced in a study of blood T cell repertoires in COVID-19 (dated by TCRdb to 2020 to 2021). Library construction relied on the immunoSEQ multiplex PCR assay. TCRdb retrieved this table from immuneACCESS and kept in-frame rearrangements only. Not all clones are present; in checked studies, unresolved V genes account for under half, and no reason is known for the remainder. This sample gives about 49,000 clones in total; 87% of them show up just once. Around 2.2% of the sample goes to the ten largest clones. The sequencing sample was made of peripheral blood. Every receptor here comes from a woman aged 80 or over with COVID-19, enrolled during active disease.

V and J are TRBV10-3 and TRBJ1-2; TRBD1 matches 7 bases. J was trimmed by 0 bases and V by 3 bases; bases with no gene match: 4. CDR1 is ENHRY and CDR2 is SYGVKD in the germline V gene. The CDR3 extends over 15 amino acids. The CDR3 nucleotides read TGTGCCATCAGTGATACCGGGACAGCTAACTATGGCTACACCTTC. Encoded protein: CAISDTGTANYGYTF.

The chain carries TRBV28 and TRBJ2-7, with 7 nucleotides matching TRBD1. The V gene end was trimmed by 5 bases and the J gene end by 3 bases; junction bases not matched to a gene: 7. There are 14 residues in the CDR3. Germline V CDR1 and CDR2: MDHEN, SYDVKM. CDR3 DNA: TGTGCCAGCAGTATGACAGGGCTGAGCTACGAGCAGTACTTC. Protein sequence: CASSMTGLSYEQYF.

The chain has TRBV5-6 and TRBJ2-4, with TRBD2 matching 14 bases. The CDR3 length is 18 residues. The J segment lost 5 bases and the V segment lost 5 bases, leaving 12 bases of the junction unmatched. Germline CDR1 SGHDT, CDR2 YYEEEE. Here the CDR3 DNA reads TGTGCCAGCAGTTACTCGCCGGGACTAGCGGGGGAGGAAAACATTCAGTACTTC. Its translation is CASSYSPGLAGEENIQYF.

The gene calls are TRBV6-5 and TRBJ1-5; 8 bases fit TRBD1. Germline CDR1 and CDR2: MNHEY and SVGAGI. The CDR3 spans 15 residues. V lost 6 bases, J lost 3 bases, and 7 bases stayed unmatched. CDR3 DNA sequence: TGTGCCAGCAGGGTGGACAGGGCTTTCAATCAGCCCCAGCATTTT. It encodes CASRVDRAFNQPQHF.

The chain employs TRBV18 and TRBJ2-5; 11 bases fit TRBD2. In germline, CDR1 is KGHSH, CDR2 LQKENI. Losses at the gene ends were 5 bases for V and 1 base for J; bases not matched to a gene: 6. This CDR3 region has 16 residues. CDR3 sequence reads: CASSTNSGRAQETQYF. The CDR3 DNA reads as TGTGCCAGCTCAACAAATAGCGGGAGGGCCCAAGAGACCCAGTACTTC.

The chain carries TRBV14 and TRBJ1-1; D remains unclear. The V gene lost 0 bases and the J gene lost 1 base, with 3 bases spanning the gap. The CDR3 sequence is 13 residues long. The germline CDR1 and CDR2 sequences are SGHDN and FVKESK. The CDR3: CASSQDRNTEAFF. CDR3 DNA: TGTGCCAGCAGCCAAGATCGGAACACTGAAGCTTTCTTT.

J is TRBJ2-2 and V is TRBV3-1 (or the pseudogene TRBV3-2); 9 nucleotides align to TRBD1. The CDR3 loop spans 15 amino acids. Germline values: CDR1 LGHDT, CDR2 YNNKEL (reference sequence). V lost 6 bases to trimming and J lost 4 bases; unmatched junction nucleotides: 6. The CDR3 nucleotides are TGTGCCAGCAGGGGGACAGGGCAGGGCACCGGGGAGCTGTTTTTT. Amino acid sequence: CASRGTGQGTGELFF.

This clone was seen more than once but under ten times. This chain links TRBV5-1 with TRBJ2-2; D is possibly TRBD1 (6 bases). The CDR3 totals 15 residues. Germline CDR1 reads SGHRS; CDR2 reads YFSETQ. V dropped 4 bases and J dropped 1 base, with 11 bases sitting between them. For the CDR3, the DNA is TGCGCCAGCAGCCCTGGACAGATGAACACCGGGGAGCTGTTTTTT. It yields the protein CASSPGQMNTGELFF.

J is TRBJ2-1 and V is TRBV6-5; 10 bases align to TRBD1. Looked up from germline, CDR1 is MNHEY and CDR2 is SVGAGI. This CDR3 region has 15 residues. V shed 6 bases and J 6 bases; nucleotides not matched to a gene: 8. CDR3 region: CASRADRGRSNEQFF. The CDR3 DNA reads TGTGCCAGCAGGGCCGACAGGGGGCGCTCCAATGAGCAGTTCTTC.

This chain joins TRBV2 and TRBJ1-4, with a possible D match to TRBD1 (5 bases). This CDR3 comprises 13 residues. V dropped 8 bases and J dropped 8 bases, with 15 bases sitting between them. Germline loops: CDR1 SNHLY, CDR2 FYNNEI. CDR3 DNA: TGTGCCAGCCGCGGGACTCTCGGGGAAAAACTGTTTTTT. This gives the protein CASRGTLGEKLFF.

This clone was detected only a few times. The V call is TRBV19, the J call TRBJ1-5, with 8 bases lining up with TRBD1. This CDR3 has 14 amino acids. J lost 3 bases, V lost 8 bases, and 6 bases had no gene match. The germline CDR1 and CDR2 sequences are LNHDA and SQIVND (reference sequence). The CDR3 spells CASAGTGFNQPQHF. For the CDR3, the DNA is TGTGCCAGTGCCGGGACAGGATTCAATCAGCCCCAGCATTTT.

The chain recombines TRBV9 with TRBJ1-2; D may be TRBD1 (5 bases). V dropped 4 bases and J dropped 4 bases, with 17 bases sitting between them. This CDR3 comprises 15 residues. Germline lookup yields CDR1 SGDLS and CDR2 YYNGEE. The CDR3 DNA follows: TGTGCCAGCAGCTCCACCGGGACTAACCCCTATGGCTACACCTTC. This encodes CASSSTGTNPYGYTF. Full variable domain (missing parts from reference TRBV9 and TRBJ1-2): DSGVTQTPKHLITATGQRVTLRCSPRSGDLSVYWYQQSLDQGLQFLIQYYNGEERAKGNILERFSAQQFPDLHSELNLSSLELGDSALYFCASSSTGTNPYGYTFGSGTRLTVV.

This chain joins TRBV7-6 and TRBJ2-1; 9 positions match TRBD1. The CDR3 length is 15 residues. The V gene's germline CDR1 is SGHVS and CDR2 FNYEAQ. V was clipped by 4 bases and J by 0 bases; unmatched bases: 1. CDR3 DNA sequence: TGTGCCAGCAGCTCGACAGGGGGCTCCTACAATGAGCAGTTCTTC. It is translated as CASSSTGGSYNEQFF.

As DNA, the CDR3 is TGTGCCAGCAGCTTCCTGAGGTCAGGGCCTGGAAACACCATATATTTT. Encoded protein: CASSFLRSGPGNTIYF. This sequence joins TRBV12-1 and TRBJ1-3; the table's D call, TRBD1, has no DNA check behind it. TRBV12-1 has pseudogene status. The CDR3 consists of 16 residues.

The J gene is TRBJ2-7, the V gene TRBV2, with 9 bases fitting TRBD1. CDR1 and CDR2 from the germline V gene are SNHLY and FYNNEI. This CDR3 region has 15 residues. Germline trimming cut 6 bases from V and 5 bases from J; bases unmatched to any gene: 11. The CDR3 loop is CASRHHTGTGNEQYF. The CDR3 nucleotides are TGTGCCAGCAGACACCACACCGGGACAGGGAACGAGCAGTACTTC.

The chain has TRBV7-8 and TRBJ2-5; 9 nucleotides align to TRBD1. Trimming removed 5 bases from V and 6 bases from J; junction bases left unmatched: 13. The CDR3 contains 16 residues. The germline V gene has CDR1 SGHVS and CDR2 FQNEAQ. For the CDR3, the DNA is TGTGCCAGCAGCCTAAACCGGGACAGGGTTTTAAAGACCCAGTACTTC. Translation: CASSLNRDRVLKTQYF.

The V gene is TRBV9, the J gene TRBJ1-1, with 7 bases aligning to TRBD1. Unmatched junction bases numbered 9, after V lost 3 bases and J lost 4 bases. The CDR3 consists of 15 residues. CDR1 and CDR2 (germline): SGDLS, YYNGEE. CDR3 sequence: CASSAHRGVSTEAFF. CDR3 in DNA: TGTGCCAGCAGCGCTCACAGGGGAGTTAGCACTGAAGCTTTCTTT.